Included here is one T cell receptor beta chain sequence, with context. This entry comes from a study of cytomegalovirus exposure and HLA in healthy donors. Both 60 Vbeta primers and 13 Jbeta primers went into the PCR. Measured with immunoSEQ multiplex PCR; TCRdb has only the in-frame clones, and not every one. The sample holds more than 80,000 clones, just under 75% seen once. Donors sampled were nominally healthy, though unrecorded immune exposures were likely. Trimming took off 3 bases at V and 2 bases at J, with 9 bases between the two ends. The CDR3 is made up of 13 amino acids. CDR1 SGHRS and CDR2 YFSETQ come from the germline V gene.

The clonotype was recovered from a man in his 60s in good health and CMV-seronegative. The chain is built from TRBV5-1 and TRBJ2-7; the D gene is possibly TRBD1 (6 bases). Sample: PBMCs. The CDR3 coding sequence is TGCGCCAGCAGCTCGCAGGGGCCCTACGAGCAGTACTTC. Translation gives CASSSQGPYEQYF.